These 23 T cell receptor beta chains were all obtained from the same sample, sequenced in a study of shared clonotypes between healthy human individuals. Assay: immunoSEQ multiplex PCR; the TCRdb copy retains only in-frame clones and omits some. The repertoire holds a few hundred thousand clones, with over 60% as singletons. The sequenced material came from PBMCs. The receptors stem from a woman aged 40 to 50 in good health. Some clones in this sample may be carry-over from other donors' samples.

The chain uses TRBV11-3 and TRBJ2-7; no firm D call. This CDR3 is 12 amino acids long. Between the trimmed V and J ends, which lost 1 base and 6 bases, there was a span of 7 bases. CDR1 and CDR2 from the germline V gene are SGHNT and YENEEA. CDR3 sequence (DNA): TGTGCCAGCAGCTTAGGACCTGGCGAGCAGTACTTC. Translating gives CASSLGPGEQYF.

This clone was picked up many times. Different DNA sequences within this sample yield the same CDR3. The rearrangement uses TRBV5-1 and TRBJ2-2; 10 bases fit TRBD1. This CDR3 comprises 15 residues. Germline V lookup: CDR1 SGHRS, CDR2 YFSETQ. The junction had 3 bases not matched to a gene; V was cut back by 2 bases and J by 5 bases. CDR3 protein: CASSFWTGGTGELFF. Written as DNA, the CDR3 is TGCGCCAGCAGCTTTTGGACAGGGGGAACCGGGGAGCTGTTTTTT.

On this clone: A read error may produce the germline difference seen at one junction end. Different DNA sequences within this sample yield the same CDR3. This rearrangement joins TRBV10-2 to TRBJ1-1; 7 positions match TRBD1. Looked up from germline, CDR1 is WSHSY and CDR2 is SAAADI. The CDR3 loop spans 14 amino acids. CDR3 DNA sequence: TGCGCCAGCAGTGAGGCAGGGGGGAACACTGAGGCTTTCTTT. This codes for CASSEAGGNTEAFF.

The V gene is TRBV5-1, the J gene TRBJ2-2, with D perhaps matching TRBD1 (5 bases). This CDR3 has 15 residues. V shed 0 bases and J shed 3 bases, with 9 bases lying between them. Germline V gene sequence: CDR1 SGHRS, CDR2 YFSETQ. The CDR3, as DNA: TGCGCCAGCAGCTTGGCAGGGTCGTACACCGGGGAGCTGTTTTTT. Amino acid sequence: CASSLAGSYTGELFF.

The rearrangement joins TRBV18 to TRBJ1-1; possible D gene TRBD1, 5 bases. In germline, CDR1 is KGHSH, CDR2 LQKENI. V lost 0 bases and J 8 bases, leaving 13 bases between the germline ends. The CDR3 contains 14 residues. CDR3 loop: CASSPPPGRSEAFF. As DNA, the CDR3 is TGTGCCAGCTCACCACCCCCGGGACGGAGCGAAGCTTTCTTT.

The table lists this clone with many counts. This chain connects TRBV7-9 to TRBJ2-3; TRBD2 aligns across 9 bases. Trimming removed 4 bases from V and 1 base from J; junction bases left unmatched: 3. Germline V CDR1 and CDR2: SEHNR, FQNEAQ (reference sequence). The CDR3 totals 15 residues. The CDR3 is CASSSRLAGTDTQYF. The DNA for the CDR3 is TGTGCCAGCAGCTCCCGACTAGCGGGCACAGATACGCAGTATTTT.

Note on this clone: It is likely a read error, because the conserved phenylalanine at the end of the CDR3 is missing. It is unclear where the CDR3 begins or ends on the DNA, so no DNA is shown, and the CDR3 is as TCRdb lists it. This chain links TRBV9 with TRBJ1-2. The CDR3 comprises 10 residues, both ends counted. Germline CDR1 is SGDLS and CDR2 is YYNGEE. CDR3 residues: CASIEGGRTL.

The J gene is TRBJ2-1, the V gene TRBV5-1; 12 nucleotides match TRBD2. Germline V CDR1 and CDR2: SGHRS, YFSETQ. This CDR3 contains 15 residues. Unmatched junction bases numbered 8, after V lost 7 bases and J lost 6 bases. The CDR3 is CASGETSGGINEQFF. CDR3 bases: TGCGCCAGCGGTGAGACTAGCGGGGGAATCAATGAGCAGTTCTTC.

The V gene is TRBV2, the J gene TRBJ2-3; D is uncertain. The CDR3 is 13 amino acids. V was pared by 3 bases and J by 3 bases, with 7 bases between. The germline V gene encodes CDR1 SNHLY and CDR2 FYNNEI. The CDR3 sequence: CASSEGGTDTQYF. Written as DNA, the CDR3 is TGTGCCAGCAGTGAGGGCGGTACAGATACGCAGTATTTT.

Note on this clone: This likely came from a read error, as a far larger clone is one base away. CDR3 protein: CASSLTGNGYTF. The CDR3 bases are TGTGCCAGCAGCTTGACAGGGAATGGCTACACCTTC. V gene TRBV5-4 combines with J gene TRBJ1-2, with a tentative D call TRBD1 (6 bases). V gave up 1 base and J gave up 6 bases, with 7 bases separating them. The germline V gene encodes CDR1 SGHNT and CDR2 YYREEE (reference sequence). The CDR3 covers 12 residues.

V usage is TRBV5-1 and J usage is TRBJ2-1; maybe TRBD1 (6 bases). V was pared by 7 bases and J by 5 bases, with 13 bases between. The CDR3 consists of 13 residues. The V gene's germline CDR1 is SGHRS and CDR2 YFSETQ. DNA for the CDR3: TGCGCCAGCCGAGAGGGGGTTAACAATGAGCAGTTCTTC. Translation gives CASREGVNNEQFF.

This clone has only a few counts. Other DNA sequences in this sample translate to the same CDR3. CDR3 coding DNA: TGTGCCAGCAGTGTAGACAGGGGGTATGGCTACACCTTC. Protein product: CASSVDRGYGYTF. The rearrangement uses TRBV28 and TRBJ1-2, with 9 positions matching TRBD1. The CDR3 has 13 amino acids. The germline V gene has CDR1 MDHEN and CDR2 SYDVKM. V lost 5 bases to trimming and J lost 5 bases; unmatched junction nucleotides: 3.

The chain has TRBV5-1 and TRBJ2-7; TRBD2 matches at 8 bases. Unmatched junction bases numbered 8, after V lost 0 bases and J lost 0 bases. The CDR3 has 17 residues. Germline-derived CDR1 and CDR2 are SGHRS and YFSETQ. The CDR3 is CASSLAGTRSGSYEQYF. Written as DNA, the CDR3 is TGCGCCAGCAGCTTGGCCGGGACTAGATCCGGCTCCTACGAGCAGTACTTC.

The chain combines TRBV2 with TRBJ2-3, with D hard to call. V was pared by 6 bases and J by 6 bases, with 7 bases between. The CDR3 has 11 amino acids. CDR1 and CDR2 (germline): SNHLY, FYNNEI. The CDR3 region is CASRQADTQYF. The CDR3 DNA follows: TGTGCCAGCAGGCAAGCTGATACGCAGTATTTT.

This chain connects TRBV4-2 to TRBJ2-1; 7 nucleotides agree with TRBD2. This CDR3 region has 17 residues. Per germline, CDR1 LGHNA and CDR2 YNFKEQ. The J segment lost 6 bases and the V segment lost 5 bases, leaving 16 bases of the junction unmatched. The CDR3 reads CASSLAGRGRAFNEQFF. CDR3 in DNA: TGTGCCAGCAGCTTGGCAGGGAGAGGGAGGGCGTTCAATGAGCAGTTCTTC.

This chain links TRBV19 with TRBJ2-3; D uncertain. There are 16 residues in the CDR3. CDR1 LNHDA and CDR2 SQIVND come from the germline V gene (reference sequence). V lost 3 bases and J lost 3, with 16 bases in between. CDR3 in DNA: TGTGCCAGTAGTATTTTTGCACAGCTAGTGACAGATACGCAGTATTTT. It specifies CASSIFAQLVTDTQYF.

The chain recombines TRBV6-5 with TRBJ2-1, with D possibly matching TRBD2 (7 bases). This CDR3 comprises 16 residues. Trimming removed 0 bases from V and 5 bases from J, with 14 bases in between. CDR1 and CDR2 (germline): MNHEY, SVGAGI. Here the CDR3 DNA reads TGTGCCAGCAGTTACTCGGCAAGGGGGGGGAACAATGAGCAGTTCTTC. It is translated as CASSYSARGGNNEQFF.

The V gene is TRBV5-4, the J gene TRBJ1-3; D unclear. This CDR3 spans 13 amino acids. The V and J ends lost 0 bases and 4 bases respectively, with 5 bases between them. Per the germline V gene, CDR1 is SGHNT and CDR2 is YYREEE (reference sequence). CDR3 DNA sequence: TGTGCCAGCAGCTTGGTCTCAGGAAACACCATATATTTT. This encodes CASSLVSGNTIYF. Variable domain in full (rest from reference TRBV5-4 and TRBJ1-3): ETGVTQSPTHLIKTRGQQVTLRCSSQSGHNTVSWYQQALGQGPQFIFQYYREEENGRGNFPPRFSGLQFPNYSSELNVNALELDDSALYLCASSLVSGNTIYFGEGSWLTVV.

V gene TRBV5-3 combines with J gene TRBJ2-1, with TRBD1 matching 9 bases. TRBV5-3 is reported as an ORF; its role is uncertain. This CDR3 comprises 12 residues. The V segment lost 6 bases and the J segment 13 bases; nucleotides outside the gene matches: 8. The CDR3 DNA is TGTGCCAGAACTACAGGGGGCCTTGGACAGTTCTTC. Amino acid sequence: CARTTGGLGQFF.

This chain links TRBV19 with TRBJ2-3; weak D call: TRBD2 (6 bases). This CDR3 region has 15 residues. Germline CDR1 reads LNHDA; CDR2 reads SQIVND (reference sequence). V lost 6 bases, J lost 5 bases, and 18 bases lay in between. In DNA form, the CDR3 reads TGTGCCAGTAGCCGGGACCTGGTCGGGGGAGATACGCAGTATTTT. Encoded protein: CASSRDLVGGDTQYF.

DNA of the CDR3: TGTGCCAGCACCCCACGGACTAGCGCTGACAATGAGCAGTTCTTC. The encoded protein is CASTPRTSADNEQFF. V usage is TRBV28 and J usage is TRBJ2-1, with 9 bases fitting TRBD2. Germline CDR1 reads MDHEN; CDR2 reads SYDVKM. CDR3 size: 15 residues. The trim removed 7 bases at V and 5 bases at J, leaving 9 bases unmatched.

The rearrangement uses TRBV10-3 and TRBJ2-5; D gene uncertain. The CDR3 sequence is 13 residues long. Trimming removed 0 bases at V and 1 base at J, with 3 bases between. CDR1 is ENHRY and CDR2 is SYGVKD in the germline V gene. The CDR3 loop is CAISESTQETQYF. The CDR3 nucleotides read TGTGCCATCAGTGAGTCGACCCAAGAGACCCAGTACTTC.

The rearrangement uses TRBV30 and TRBJ1-5, with D unclear. CDR1 GTSNPN and CDR2 SVGIG come from the germline V gene (reference sequence). The V gene lost 0 bases and the J gene lost 7 bases, with 10 bases spanning the gap. The CDR3 spans 13 residues. Here the CDR3 reads CAWSVQSRQPQHF. DNA for the CDR3: TGTGCCTGGAGTGTACAATCAAGACAGCCCCAGCATTTT.